This T cell receptor beta chain is drawn from a study of blood T cell repertoires in COVID-19. Turning to the study itself: The origin of the acute and convalescent COVID-19 samples was the United States, Italy and Spain.

Each participant's cohort was designated according to participant-reported clinical history. TCRdb's copy holds only in-frame clones and misses some; the assay was immunoSEQ multiplex PCR. The table includes under 350,000 clones, 65% to 90% detected once. Trimming stripped 5 bases from V and 0 bases from J, with 8 bases between. This CDR3 region has 13 residues. Per germline, CDR1 SGHRS and CDR2 YFSETQ. The receptor's source is a woman between 40 and 55 years old with acute COVID-19. What was sequenced was PBMCs or T cells enriched from blood (not recorded which). V usage is TRBV5-1 and J usage is TRBJ1-2; a weak D match, TRBD1 (5 bases). Here the CDR3 DNA reads TGCGCCAGCAGGACAGCAGCTAACTATGGCTACACCTTC. It codes for CASRTAANYGYTF. Combining the CDR3 with reference TRBV5-1 and TRBJ1-2 gives the whole variable domain KAGVTQTPRYLIKTRGQQVTLSCSPISGHRSVSWYQQTPGQGLQFLFEYFSETQRNKGNFPGRFSGRQFSNSRSEMNVSTLELGDSALYLCASRTAANYGYTFGSGTRLTVV.